This T cell receptor beta chain was retrieved from a study of OX40 agonist ivuxolimab in advanced cancers. In germline, CDR1 is MNHEY, CDR2 SVGAGI. V lost 6 bases and J lost 3, with 16 bases in between. CDR3 length: 15 residues. Study-wide results and caveats: The average count of expanded clones was higher among CD8+ T cells than among CD4+. Expanded peripheral T cells had an undetermined antigen specificity. At 0.1 to 3.0 mg/kg, clonal expansion of CD4+ and CD8+ blood T cells had occurred by week 6.

With respect to this clone: As yet, its antigen is unknown.

Profiling relied on immunoSEQ multiplex PCR, and the TCRdb table lists in-frame clones only, not all of them. The sample records around 97,000 clones, around 85% being singletons. Sequenced material: CD4+ or CD8+ T cells sorted from blood, taken in a trial of the OX40 agonist ivuxolimab. This clonotype was obtained from an adult with an advanced solid tumor such as melanoma, head and neck, liver or kidney cancer. The V and J genes are TRBV6-5 and TRBJ2-3; perhaps TRBD2 as D (6 bases). CDR3 in DNA: TGTGCCAGCAGCTACAGCGGGTTTGTAACAGATACGCAGTATTTT. This translates into CASSYSGFVTDTQYF.